The clone carrying this T cell receptor beta chain occurred many times. The data were obtained in a study of human T cells and chemical hapten exposure. Each CDR3 protein gets one entry after TCRdb re-called the RACE reads with MiXCR. The repertoire includes tens of thousands of distinct CDR3 sequences, approximately 12% of them detected once, and roughly 4.2% sits in the top ten. Time point described: patch test 1, 2 weeks after DPC sensitization. Treatment here: therapeutic diphenylcyclopropenone sensitization with weekly scalp DPC. Germline loops: CDR1 SEHNR, CDR2 FQNEAQ (reference sequence). Trimming cost V 5 bases and J 4 bases, with 6 bases left between them. The CDR3 runs 12 residues.

The clonotype originates from a woman aged 50 to 60 with alopecia areata. Some clones in this sample may be carry-over from other donors' samples. The chain couples TRBV7-9 to TRBJ1-3; no reliable D call. The specimen was whole blood, collected in connection with sensitization to the hapten diphenylcyclopropenone (DPC). CDR3 loop: CASSTQGNTIYF. In nucleotides, the CDR3 is TGTGCCAGCAGCACACAGGGAAACACCATATATTTT.